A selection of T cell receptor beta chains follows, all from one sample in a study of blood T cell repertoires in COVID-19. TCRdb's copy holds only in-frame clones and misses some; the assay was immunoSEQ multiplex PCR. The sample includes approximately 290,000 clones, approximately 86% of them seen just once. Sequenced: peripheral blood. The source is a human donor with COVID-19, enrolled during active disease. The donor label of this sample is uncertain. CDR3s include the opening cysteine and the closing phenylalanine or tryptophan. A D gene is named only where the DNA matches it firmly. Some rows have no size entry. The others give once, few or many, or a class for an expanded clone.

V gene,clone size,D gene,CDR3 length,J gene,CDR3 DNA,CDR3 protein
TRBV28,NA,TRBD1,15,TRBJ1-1,TGTGCCAGCAGTTTAACGTTGAGACAGGGACAAGAAGCTTTCTTT,CASSLTLRQGQEAFF
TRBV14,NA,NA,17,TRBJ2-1,TGTGCCAGCAGCCGAAGTCGGTTGACAGGAATTTACAATGAGCAGTTCTTC,CASSRSRLTGIYNEQFF
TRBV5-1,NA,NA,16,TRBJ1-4,TGCGCCAGCAGCTTGTCCACGGGACACCGCAATGAAAAACTGTTTTTT,CASSLSTGHRNEKLFF
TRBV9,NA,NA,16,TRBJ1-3,TGTGCCAGCAGCGTAGGAATGGGGGGGTCAAGAAACACCATATATTTT,CASSVGMGGSRNTIYF
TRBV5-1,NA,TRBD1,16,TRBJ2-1,TGCGCCAGCAGCTACCTGGACAGGGGGGAGGGCAATGAGCAGTTCTTC,CASSYLDRGEGNEQFF
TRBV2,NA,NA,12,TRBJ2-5,TGTGCCAGCAAACGGTCCCAAGAGACCCAGTACTTC,CASKRSQETQYF
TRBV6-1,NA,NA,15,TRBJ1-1,TGTGCCAGCAGTGAACAGGGTATGCGGAACACTGAAGCTTTCTTT,CASSEQGMRNTEAFF
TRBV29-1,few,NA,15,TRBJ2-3,TGCAGCGTCGTGGGGGGTGCGACTAGCACAGATACGCAGTATTTT,CSVVGGATSTDTQYF
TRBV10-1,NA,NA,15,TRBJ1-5,TGCGCCAGCAGTGTATTCAGGACTATCAATCAGCCCCAGCATTTT,CASSVFRTINQPQHF
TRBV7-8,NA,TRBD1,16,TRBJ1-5,TGTGCCAGCAGCGTGGGGGGACAGACGTCTAGACAGCCCCAGCATTTT,CASSVGGQTSRQPQHF
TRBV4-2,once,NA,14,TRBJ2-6,TGTGCCAGCAGCCAATACCGGGGGGCCAACGTCCTGACTTTC,CASSQYRGANVLTF
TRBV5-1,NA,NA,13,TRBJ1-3,TGCGCCAGCAGCTACCGAGCTGGAAACACCATATATTTT,CASSYRAGNTIYF
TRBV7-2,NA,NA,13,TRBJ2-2,TGTGCCAGCCGGGACTTAAACACCGGGGAGCTGTTTTTT,CASRDLNTGELFF
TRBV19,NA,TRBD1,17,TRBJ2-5,TGTGCCAGTAGTATAAGTTACGGACAGGGGTACCAAGAGACCCAGTACTTC,CASSISYGQGYQETQYF
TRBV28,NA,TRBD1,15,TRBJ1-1,TGTGCCAGCAGGTGGGGTAGGACAGGAAACACTGAAGCTTTCTTT,CASRWGRTGNTEAFF
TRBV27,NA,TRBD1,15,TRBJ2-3,TGTGCCAGCAGTTTTTGGACAGGGGTAGCAGATACGCAGTATTTT,CASSFWTGVADTQYF
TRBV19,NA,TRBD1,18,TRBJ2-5,TGTGCCAGTAGTATAGATAGGGACAGGCCGGTTTCGGTGGAGACCCAGTACTTC,CASSIDRDRPVSVETQYF
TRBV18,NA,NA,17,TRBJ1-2,TGTGCCAGCTCACTCCTTGATGAGAGGTCCTACCGCTATGGCTACACCTTC,CASSLLDERSYRYGYTF
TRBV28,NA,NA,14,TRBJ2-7,TGTGCCAGCAGTTTATACGGGGTCTCCTACGAGCAGTACTTC,CASSLYGVSYEQYF
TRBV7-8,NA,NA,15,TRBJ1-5,TGTGCCAGCAGCTTAGCGCACAGCAGCAATCAGCCCCAGCATTTT,CASSLAHSSNQPQHF
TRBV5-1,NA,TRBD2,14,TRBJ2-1,TGCGCCAGCAGCTTGTCTAGCGGTTACAATGAGCAGTTCTTC,CASSLSSGYNEQFF
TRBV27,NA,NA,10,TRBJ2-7,TGTGCCAGCAGTCTCTCGGAGCAGTACTTC,CASSLSEQYF
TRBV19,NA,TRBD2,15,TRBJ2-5,TGTGCCAGTAGTCGGACTAGCGGGACCGAAGAGACCCAGTACTTC,CASSRTSGTEETQYF
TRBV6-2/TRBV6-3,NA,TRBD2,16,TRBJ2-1,TGTGCCAGCAGTTACCCGCTAGCGGGAGGGCCCAATGAGCAGTTCTTC,CASSYPLAGGPNEQFF
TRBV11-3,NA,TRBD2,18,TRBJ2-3,TGTGCCAGCAGCTTGCGAAGCGGGAGTGTCGTTGGCACAGATACGCAGTATTTT,CASSLRSGSVVGTDTQYF
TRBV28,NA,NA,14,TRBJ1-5,TGTGCCAGCATCAACAGTAATAGCAATCAGCCCCAGCATTTT,CASINSNSNQPQHF
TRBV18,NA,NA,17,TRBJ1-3,TGTGCCAGCTCACCTACCCCAAGGGACTGGAATGGAAACACCATATATTTT,CASSPTPRDWNGNTIYF
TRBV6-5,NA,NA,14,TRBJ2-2,TGTGCCAGCAGTTACGGCGGGAACACCGGGGAGCTGTTTTTT,CASSYGGNTGELFF
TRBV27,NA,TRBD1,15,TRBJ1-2,TGTGCCAGCAGCACCTGGACAGGGCAAAACTATGGCTACACCTTC,CASSTWTGQNYGYTF
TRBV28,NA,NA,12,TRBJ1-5,TGTGCCAGCGGCACCCTGGATCAGCCCCAGCATTTT,CASGTLDQPQHF
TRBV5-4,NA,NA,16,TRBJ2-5,TGTGCCAGCAGCCAATCCGGCGGTCGGGGCCAAGAGACCCAGTACTTC,CASSQSGGRGQETQYF
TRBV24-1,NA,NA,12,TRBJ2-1,TGTGCCACCAGTGGGGCGCTTGGTGAGCAGTTCTTC,CATSGALGEQFF
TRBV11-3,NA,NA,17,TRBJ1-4,TGTGCCAGCAGCTTAGATCTCCCGGGACAAGATAATGAAAAACTGTTTTTT,CASSLDLPGQDNEKLFF
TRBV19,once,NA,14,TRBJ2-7,TGTGCCAGTAGTATATTTCAAGGGGACTACGAGCAGTACTTC,CASSIFQGDYEQYF
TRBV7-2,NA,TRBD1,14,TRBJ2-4,TGTGCCAGCAGCCGTACTGCAGGGGGAAACATTCAGTACTTC,CASSRTAGGNIQYF
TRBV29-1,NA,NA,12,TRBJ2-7,TGCAGCGTAATGACGGGCTCCTACGAGCAGTACTTC,CSVMTGSYEQYF
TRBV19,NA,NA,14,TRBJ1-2,TGTGCCAGTAGTTCAAGGACACTCAACTATGGCTACACCTTC,CASSSRTLNYGYTF
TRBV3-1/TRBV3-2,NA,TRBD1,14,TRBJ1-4,TGTGCCAGCAGCCCCGGGACAGGGGATGAAAAACTGTTTTTT,CASSPGTGDEKLFF
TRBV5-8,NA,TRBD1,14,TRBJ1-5,TGTGCCAGCAGCCCGGACAGGGTCGGCCAGCCCCAGCATTTT,CASSPDRVGQPQHF
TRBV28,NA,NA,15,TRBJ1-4,TGTGCCAGCAGTTTTAAGGGGGTTGGTAATGAAAAACTGTTTTTT,CASSFKGVGNEKLFF
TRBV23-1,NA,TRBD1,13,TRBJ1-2,TGCGCCAGCCCAGGGGGCGCCGGATATGGCTACACCTTC,CASPGGAGYGYTF
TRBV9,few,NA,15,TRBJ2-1,TGTGCCAGCAGCGTGGGAGAGAGCTCCTACAATGAGCAGTTCTTC,CASSVGESSYNEQFF
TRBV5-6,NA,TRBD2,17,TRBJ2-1,TGTGCCAGCAGCTTTAAAATAACGGCGGGAGGGCCTAGTGAGCAGTTCTTC,CASSFKITAGGPSEQFF
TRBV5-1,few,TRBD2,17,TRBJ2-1,TGCGCCAGCAGCAGTCTCGTAGCGGGAGGGCTGCTAAATGAGCAGTTCTTC,CASSSLVAGGLLNEQFF
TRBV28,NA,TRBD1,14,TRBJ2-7,TGTGCCAGCAGTTTATCGGCCAGGGGGTACGAGCAGTACTTC,CASSLSARGYEQYF
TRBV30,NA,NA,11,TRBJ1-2,TGTGCCTGGAGTGTCGGGGTGAGCTACACCTTC,CAWSVGVSYTF
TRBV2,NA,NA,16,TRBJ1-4,TGTGCCAGCAGTGAAGCTGGCAGGCCAACTAATGAAAAACTGTTTTTT,CASSEAGRPTNEKLFF
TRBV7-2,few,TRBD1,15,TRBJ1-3,TGTGCCAGCAGCTTCTACCCGCGACAGGGATACACCATATATTTT,CASSFYPRQGYTIYF